This T cell receptor beta chain was profiled in a study of regulatory T cells in long-lasting Graves disease. Study-wide results and limits: Under persistent disease, TRBV28, TRBJ1-2 and TRBJ2-5 were used preferentially. Persistent patients had a count of shared public clonotypes (approximately 2,700) that exceeded that of new patients (around 1,000).

This clonotype was counted at least ten times. Its specificity is not known. Germline CDR1 is SGHTA and CDR2 is FQGTGA. Trimming removed 6 bases at V and 3 bases at J, with 8 bases between. CDR3 length equals 13 residues. Time point described: newly diagnosed GD, antithyroid drugs for less than 3 months. The TCR library was prepared using RNA isolated from PBMCs. Sequencing libraries for TCR beta were prepared with iRepertoire HTBI primers and Arm-PCR of CDR3 regions. TCRdb recomputed calls from the multiplex PCR reads with MiXCR, one row per CDR3 protein. The table has about 540,000 distinct CDR3 sequences, about 14% seen once. The same sample was also used in a study of T cells in Graves' hyperthyroidism and ophthalmopathy. That report notes: Model predictions of ophthalmopathy came a median about six months before onset.

The sequencing here drew on peripheral blood mononuclear cells (PBMCs), taken at new diagnosis, from a patient treated with antithyroid drugs. The sequence came from a man aged 25 to 45 with Graves disease. This sequence joins TRBV7-3 and TRBJ2-2, with D unresolved. CDR3 DNA: TGTGCCAGCAGACCGGGTTACACCGGGGAGCTGTTTTTT. It is translated as CASRPGYTGELFF.